Listed below are T cell receptor beta chains from one sample, sequenced in a study of shared clonotypes between healthy human individuals. Some clones are missing from TCRdb's copy, which holds only in-frame ones; the method was immunoSEQ multiplex PCR. The table shows about 2.1 million clones, with 80% to 95% occurring only once. The sequenced material came from naive CD8+ T cells from PBMCs. These receptors were taken from a man younger than 35 in good health. Some clones in this sample may be carry-over from other donors' samples. The CDR3 runs from the conserved cysteine through the conserved F or W. The order of the fields is J gene, V gene, clone size, D gene, CDR3 DNA, CDR3 protein. D genes are given only for firm matches. Some rows mark clone size as missing; the rest say once, few, many or name a class of expanded clone.

J: TRBJ1-5
V: TRBV6-6
size: -
D: -
DNA: TGTGCCACCAGCGGGAATAGCAATCAGCCCCAGCATTTT
CDR3: CATSGNSNQPQHF

J: TRBJ2-7
V: TRBV28
size: -
D: -
DNA: TGTGCCAGCACCTCGGACAGAGGGGAGTACGAGCAGTACTTC
CDR3: CASTSDRGEYEQYF

J: TRBJ2-5
V: TRBV9
size: -
D: -
DNA: TGTGCCAGCAGCGTACAGGGACCGGGAGAGACCCAGTACTTC
CDR3: CASSVQGPGETQYF

J: TRBJ1-2
V: TRBV7-9
size: -
D: -
DNA: TGTGCCAGCGGATACTCAAGAGACGGCTTAGGCTACACCTTC
CDR3: CASGYSRDGLGYTF

J: TRBJ1-2
V: TRBV7-9
size: -
D: -
DNA: TGTGCCAGCAGCTTAGAAAGGGGAAATTATGGCTACACCTTC
CDR3: CASSLERGNYGYTF

J: TRBJ1-4
V: TRBV25-1
size: -
D: -
DNA: TGTGCCAGCAGTGGTCTTGCAACTAATGAAAAACTGTTTTTT
CDR3: CASSGLATNEKLFF

J: TRBJ1-3
V: TRBV29-1
size: -
D: -
DNA: TGCAGCGTTGAAGGGGATCCGCGTGGAAACACCATATATTTT
CDR3: CSVEGDPRGNTIYF

J: TRBJ1-6
V: TRBV4-1
size: -
D: -
DNA: TGCGCCAGCAGCCAACATGCGGGGGGCGGCTTATGGTCACCCCTCCACTTT
CDR3: CASSQHAGGGLWSPLHF

J: TRBJ1-1
V: TRBV4-1
size: -
D: -
DNA: TGCGCCAGCAGCCAAGTAATGGCAGCTAACACTGAAGCTTTCTTT
CDR3: CASSQVMAANTEAFF

J: TRBJ2-7
V: TRBV5-1
size: -
D: TRBD1
DNA: TGCGCCAGCAGCCTGGAATCTTGGACAGGGTTCTACGAGCAGTACTTC
CDR3: CASSLESWTGFYEQYF

J: TRBJ2-2
V: TRBV28
size: -
D: -
DNA: TGTGCCAGCAGTTTACAAAACACCGGGGAGCTGTTTTTT
CDR3: CASSLQNTGELFF

J: TRBJ2-7
V: TRBV15
size: -
D: -
DNA: TGTGCCACCAGCAGAGATGGGTCCTCCGCCTACGAGCAGTACTTC
CDR3: CATSRDGSSAYEQYF

J: TRBJ1-5
V: TRBV6-5
size: -
D: -
DNA: TGTGCCAGCAGTTACGCTGAGGGCATCAGGCCCCAGCATTTT
CDR3: CASSYAEGIRPQHF

J: TRBJ2-3
V: TRBV7-9
size: -
D: -
DNA: TGTGCCAGCAGCCGGGGGGATACGCAGTATTTT
CDR3: CASSRGDTQYF

J: TRBJ2-7
V: TRBV28
size: once
D: -
DNA: TGTGCCAGCAGGCCCACGACGTGGGGTATGGGTTCCTACGAGCAGTACTTC
CDR3: CASRPTTWGMGSYEQYF

J: TRBJ2-7
V: TRBV13
size: once
D: -
DNA: TGTGCCAGCAGCCCCACCCCAGTTTACTACGAGCAGTACTTC
CDR3: CASSPTPVYYEQYF

J: TRBJ2-5
V: TRBV4-1
size: -
D: -
DNA: TGCGCCAGCAGCCAAGATCTGCGGTCTCAAGAGACCCAGTACTTC
CDR3: CASSQDLRSQETQYF

J: TRBJ2-1
V: TRBV27
size: -
D: TRBD2
DNA: TGTGCCAGCAGTTTAATGACTAGCGGCCCCTACAATGAGCAGTTCTTC
CDR3: CASSLMTSGPYNEQFF

J: TRBJ2-2
V: TRBV5-5
size: -
D: -
DNA: TGTGCCAGCAGCTTGCCCGAAAGCTGGGTCGGGGAGCTGTTTTTT
CDR3: CASSLPESWVGELFF

J: TRBJ2-7
V: TRBV19
size: -
D: -
DNA: TGTGCCAGTAGCGGACAATTATATGCCTACGAGCAGTACTTC
CDR3: CASSGQLYAYEQYF

J: TRBJ2-1
V: TRBV7-3
size: -
D: -
DNA: TGTGCCAGCAGCTTAAGGGTGTCAGAGCGGAGAGACAATGAGCAGTTCTTC
CDR3: CASSLRVSERRDNEQFF

J: TRBJ2-7
V: TRBV7-2
size: -
D: -
DNA: TGTGCCAGCAGCTTGGTTCTACCCCCATCGGGGGATGAGCAGTACTTC
CDR3: CASSLVLPPSGDEQYF

J: TRBJ2-7
V: TRBV4-3
size: -
D: -
DNA: TGCGCCAGCAGCCAAGATAGCCCAGGGGACTACGAGCAGTACTTC
CDR3: CASSQDSPGDYEQYF

J: TRBJ2-7
V: TRBV15
size: -
D: TRBD2
DNA: TGTGCCACCAGCAGAGATCGCGGGAGGATGAACGAGCAGTACTTC
CDR3: CATSRDRGRMNEQYF

J: TRBJ2-7
V: TRBV28
size: -
D: TRBD1
DNA: TGTGCCAGCAGCCAACAGGGGCCCAGCTACTACTACGAGCAGTACTTC
CDR3: CASSQQGPSYYYEQYF

J: TRBJ2-1
V: TRBV29-1
size: -
D: -
DNA: TGCAGCGGGAGGCCAGAAGACAATGAGCAGTTCTTC
CDR3: CSGRPEDNEQFF

J: TRBJ2-7
V: TRBV5-6
size: -
D: -
DNA: TGTGCCAGCAGCTACGGGGAGAGCGAGCAGTACTTC
CDR3: CASSYGESEQYF

J: TRBJ2-3
V: TRBV5-6
size: -
D: -
DNA: TGTGCCAGCAGCTTGGGGTGGGTCACAGATACGCAGTATTTT
CDR3: CASSLGWVTDTQYF

J: TRBJ2-1
V: TRBV7-2
size: -
D: -
DNA: TGTGCCAGCAGCTTAAACTCGCCATTTTCTAGTTTCGGTGAGCAGTTCTTC
CDR3: CASSLNSPFSSFGEQFF

J: TRBJ2-7
V: TRBV19
size: -
D: -
DNA: TGTGCCAGTAGTTTAACCGGCGGCTCCTACGAGCAGTACTTC
CDR3: CASSLTGGSYEQYF

J: TRBJ1-1
V: TRBV4-3
size: -
D: -
DNA: TGCGCCAGCAGCCAAAATCGTATGGGCACTGAAGCTTTCTTT
CDR3: CASSQNRMGTEAFF

J: TRBJ1-1
V: TRBV6-5
size: -
D: TRBD1
DNA: TGTGCCAGCAGGCCGGGACAGGCCCTTTCTGAAGCTTTCTTT
CDR3: CASRPGQALSEAFF

J: TRBJ1-4
V: TRBV7-2
size: -
D: -
DNA: TGTGCCAGCAGCTCCCAGGGGTGGCGAGAAGGAAAACTGTTTTTT
CDR3: CASSSQGWREGKLFF

J: TRBJ1-2
V: TRBV5-8
size: -
D: -
DNA: TGTGCCAGCAGCTTGGAGCCCCAGGGGACCTTTAACTATGGCTACACCTTC
CDR3: CASSLEPQGTFNYGYTF

J: TRBJ2-1
V: TRBV21-1
size: -
D: -
DNA: TGTGCCAGCAGCAAAGGGGGGACCGTGGATGAGCAGTTCTTC
CDR3: CASSKGGTVDEQFF

J: TRBJ1-2
V: TRBV4-1
size: -
D: TRBD1
DNA: TGCGCCAGCAGCACAGACAGGGGAGGAGGCTACACCTTC
CDR3: CASSTDRGGGYTF

J: TRBJ1-5
V: TRBV19
size: -
D: -
DNA: TGTGCCAGTACCCTCGGGGGACGGCAGCCCCAGCATTTT
CDR3: CASTLGGRQPQHF

J: TRBJ2-5
V: TRBV9
size: once
D: -
DNA: TGTGCCAGCAGCGCCGGAGAGGAGACCCAGTACTTC
CDR3: CASSAGEETQYF

J: TRBJ2-7
V: TRBV7-8
size: -
D: -
DNA: TGTGCCAGCAGCTCACAAGGGGAGCAGTACTTC
CDR3: CASSSQGEQYF

J: TRBJ2-7
V: TRBV20-1
size: -
D: -
DNA: TGCAGTGCTAGGTGGGGGTACGAGCAGTACTTC
CDR3: CSARWGYEQYF

J: TRBJ2-3
V: TRBV30
size: -
D: -
DNA: TGTGCCTGGGTGGAGGGAATTACAGATACGCAGTATTTT
CDR3: CAWVEGITDTQYF

J: TRBJ1-4
V: TRBV27
size: -
D: -
DNA: TGTGCCAGCAGTTCGCTAAATGAAAAACTGTTTTTT
CDR3: CASSSLNEKLFF

J: TRBJ2-5
V: TRBV19
size: -
D: TRBD2
DNA: TGTGCCACCCGGGAGGGGGAGACCCAGTACTTC
CDR3: CATREGETQYF

J: TRBJ2-1
V: TRBV11-2
size: -
D: TRBD1
DNA: TGTGCCAGCAGCTGGCCCCGGACAGGGGAAAACAATGAGCAGTTCTTC
CDR3: CASSWPRTGENNEQFF

J: TRBJ1-2
V: TRBV28
size: -
D: -
DNA: TGTGCCAGCAGCCATAGGGGGGGGGTTACTATCACTAACTATGGCTACACCTTC
CDR3: CASSHRGGVTITNYGYTF

J: TRBJ2-5
V: TRBV5-1
size: once
D: TRBD2
DNA: TGCGCCAGCAGTCTGGGGCTAGCGGGAGTGGGAGAGACCCAGTACTTC
CDR3: CASSLGLAGVGETQYF

J: TRBJ2-7
V: TRBV27
size: once
D: -
DNA: TGTGCCAGCAGTTTCGGTGGGAGTTTCGAGCAGTACTTC
CDR3: CASSFGGSFEQYF

J: TRBJ2-4
V: TRBV28
size: once
D: TRBD1
DNA: TGTGCCAGCAGTTTATTCGCGGACAGGAGCCTTGCAGCCAAAAACATTCAGTACTTC
CDR3: CASSLFADRSLAAKNIQYF

J: TRBJ1-1
V: TRBV5-1
size: -
D: -
DNA: TGCGCCAGCAGCCGAGGGGAGAACACTGAAGCTTTCTTT
CDR3: CASSRGENTEAFF

J: TRBJ2-7
V: TRBV15
size: -
D: -
DNA: TGTGCCACCAGCAGAGATGGAGCAAGCTACGAGCAGTACTTC
CDR3: CATSRDGASYEQYF

J: TRBJ2-1
V: TRBV5-4
size: once
D: -
DNA: TGTGCCAGCAGCGGGTTCTACAATGAGCAGTTCTTC
CDR3: CASSGFYNEQFF

J: TRBJ2-3
V: TRBV9
size: -
D: TRBD2
DNA: TGTGCCAGCAGCCCCAGCCTAGCGGTTGTCCTTAGCACAGATACGCAGTATTTT
CDR3: CASSPSLAVVLSTDTQYF

J: TRBJ2-1
V: TRBV19
size: -
D: -
DNA: TGTGCCAGTAGTATTGGACTACCACGCTCCTACAATGAGCAGTTCTTC
CDR3: CASSIGLPRSYNEQFF

J: TRBJ1-1
V: TRBV29-1
size: few
D: -
DNA: TGCAGCGTTGATGTAGGGTCTGAAGCTTTCTTT
CDR3: CSVDVGSEAFF

J: TRBJ2-7
V: TRBV27
size: -
D: TRBD1
DNA: TGTGCCAGCAGTTACTCCTCGACAGGGGCCTACGAGCAGTACTTC
CDR3: CASSYSSTGAYEQYF

J: TRBJ2-5
V: TRBV19
size: -
D: -
DNA: TGTGCCAGTAGTCCCCGAACGACCGAGTACCAAGAGACCCAGTACTTC
CDR3: CASSPRTTEYQETQYF

J: TRBJ2-7
V: TRBV5-1
size: -
D: TRBD2
DNA: TGCGCCAGCAGCCCGGGACTAGAATCCTACGAGCAGTACTTC
CDR3: CASSPGLESYEQYF

J: TRBJ1-2
V: TRBV2
size: -
D: -
DNA: TGTGCCAGCAGTGAAAGGTGGCAGGGTAGAAACACCTTC
CDR3: CASSERWQGRNTF

J: TRBJ2-7
V: TRBV28
size: -
D: TRBD1
DNA: TGTGCCAGCAGTCTGCAACGACAGGGTTTGAGGTGGCGCGAGCAGTACTTC
CDR3: CASSLQRQGLRWREQYF